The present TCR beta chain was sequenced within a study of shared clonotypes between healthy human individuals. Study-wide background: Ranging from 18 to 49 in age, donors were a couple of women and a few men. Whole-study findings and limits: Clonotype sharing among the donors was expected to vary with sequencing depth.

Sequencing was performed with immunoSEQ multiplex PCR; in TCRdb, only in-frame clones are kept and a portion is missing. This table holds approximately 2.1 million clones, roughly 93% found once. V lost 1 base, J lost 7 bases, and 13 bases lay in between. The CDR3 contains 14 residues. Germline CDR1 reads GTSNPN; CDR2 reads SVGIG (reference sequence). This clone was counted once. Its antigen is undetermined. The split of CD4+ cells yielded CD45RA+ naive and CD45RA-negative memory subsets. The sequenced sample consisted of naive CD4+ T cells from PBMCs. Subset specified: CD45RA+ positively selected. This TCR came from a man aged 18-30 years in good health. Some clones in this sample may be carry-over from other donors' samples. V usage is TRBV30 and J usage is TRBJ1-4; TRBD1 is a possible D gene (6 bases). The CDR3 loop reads CAWSGGGLGEKLFF. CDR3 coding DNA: TGTGCCTGGAGTGGGGGGGGCTTAGGTGAAAAACTGTTTTTT.